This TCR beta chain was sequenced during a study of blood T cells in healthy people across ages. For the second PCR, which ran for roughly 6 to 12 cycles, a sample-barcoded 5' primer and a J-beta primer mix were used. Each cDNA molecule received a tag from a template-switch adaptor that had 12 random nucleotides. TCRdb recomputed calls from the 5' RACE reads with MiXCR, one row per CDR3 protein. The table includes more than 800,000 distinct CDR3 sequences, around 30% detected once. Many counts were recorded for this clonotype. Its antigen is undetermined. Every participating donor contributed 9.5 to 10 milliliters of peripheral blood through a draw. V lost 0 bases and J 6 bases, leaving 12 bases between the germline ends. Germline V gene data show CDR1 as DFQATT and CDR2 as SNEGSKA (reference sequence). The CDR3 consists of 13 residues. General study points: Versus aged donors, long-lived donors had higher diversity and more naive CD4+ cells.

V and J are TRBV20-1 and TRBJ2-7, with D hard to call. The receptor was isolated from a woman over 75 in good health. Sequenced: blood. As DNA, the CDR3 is TGCAGTGCTAGAGATATGGGATTGCTCGAGCAGTACTTC. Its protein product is CSARDMGLLEQYF.